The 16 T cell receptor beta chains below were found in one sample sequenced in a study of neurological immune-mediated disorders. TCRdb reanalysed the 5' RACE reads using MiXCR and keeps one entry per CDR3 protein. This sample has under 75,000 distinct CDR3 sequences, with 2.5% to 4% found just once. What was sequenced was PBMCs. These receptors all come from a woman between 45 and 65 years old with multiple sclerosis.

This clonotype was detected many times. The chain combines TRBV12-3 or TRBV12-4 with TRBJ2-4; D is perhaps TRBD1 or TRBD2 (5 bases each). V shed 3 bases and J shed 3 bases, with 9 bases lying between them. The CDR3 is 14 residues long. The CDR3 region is CASSFAGGKNIQYF. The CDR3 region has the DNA TGTGCCAGCAGTTTCGCTGGGGGCAAAAACATTCAGTACTTC.

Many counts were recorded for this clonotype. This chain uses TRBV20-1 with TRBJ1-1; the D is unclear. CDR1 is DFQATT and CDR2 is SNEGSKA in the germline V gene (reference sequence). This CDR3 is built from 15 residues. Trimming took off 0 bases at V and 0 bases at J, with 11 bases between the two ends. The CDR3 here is CSARDTAGLNTEAFF. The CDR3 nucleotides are TGCAGTGCTAGAGATACGGCAGGATTGAACACTGAAGCTTTCTTT.

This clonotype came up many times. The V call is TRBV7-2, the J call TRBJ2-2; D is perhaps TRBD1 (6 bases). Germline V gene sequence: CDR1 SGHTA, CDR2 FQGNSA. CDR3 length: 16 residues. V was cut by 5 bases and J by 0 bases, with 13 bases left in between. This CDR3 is CASSPTRGANTGELFF. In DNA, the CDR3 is TGTGCCAGCAGCCCTACCAGGGGTGCGAACACCGGGGAGCTGTTTTTT.

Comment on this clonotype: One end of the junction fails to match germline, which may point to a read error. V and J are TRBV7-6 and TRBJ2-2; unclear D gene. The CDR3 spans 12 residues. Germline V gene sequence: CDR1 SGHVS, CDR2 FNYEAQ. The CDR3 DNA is TGTGACAGCAGCACCCCCACCGGGGAGCTGTTTTTT. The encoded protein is CDSSTPTGELFF.

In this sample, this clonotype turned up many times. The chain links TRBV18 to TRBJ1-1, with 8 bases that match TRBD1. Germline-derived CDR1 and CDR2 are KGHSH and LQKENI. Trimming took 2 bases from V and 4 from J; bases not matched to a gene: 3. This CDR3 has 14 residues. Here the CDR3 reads CASSPRTGTTEAFF. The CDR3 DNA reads TGTGCCAGCTCACCAAGGACAGGGACCACTGAAGCTTTCTTT.

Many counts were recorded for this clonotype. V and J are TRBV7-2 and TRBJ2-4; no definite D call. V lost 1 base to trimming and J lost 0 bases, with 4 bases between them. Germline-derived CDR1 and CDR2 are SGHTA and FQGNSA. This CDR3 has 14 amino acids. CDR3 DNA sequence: TGTGCCAGCAGCTTAGTAGGAGCCAAAAACATTCAGTACTTC. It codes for CASSLVGAKNIQYF.

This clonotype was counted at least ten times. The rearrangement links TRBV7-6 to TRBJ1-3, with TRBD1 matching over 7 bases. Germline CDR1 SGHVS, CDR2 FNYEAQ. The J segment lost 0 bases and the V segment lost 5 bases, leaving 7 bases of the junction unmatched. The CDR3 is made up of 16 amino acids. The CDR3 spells CASSVGTALSGNTIYF. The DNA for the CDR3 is TGTGCCAGCAGCGTGGGGACAGCCCTCTCTGGAAACACCATATATTTT.

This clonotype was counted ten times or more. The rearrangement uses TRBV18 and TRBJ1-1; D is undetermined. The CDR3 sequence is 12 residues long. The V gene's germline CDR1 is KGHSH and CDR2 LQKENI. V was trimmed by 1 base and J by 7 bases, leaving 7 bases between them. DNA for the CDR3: TGTGCCAGCTCACCACTCGGAAGTGAAGCTTTCTTT. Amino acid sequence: CASSPLGSEAFF.

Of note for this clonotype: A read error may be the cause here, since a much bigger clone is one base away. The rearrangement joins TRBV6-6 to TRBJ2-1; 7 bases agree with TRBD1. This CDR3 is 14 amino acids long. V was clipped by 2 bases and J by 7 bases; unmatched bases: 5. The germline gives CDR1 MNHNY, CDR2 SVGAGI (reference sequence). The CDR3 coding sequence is TGTGCCAGCAGTTACACTAAGGGGGCTAATGAGCAGTTCTTC. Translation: CASSYTKGANEQFF.

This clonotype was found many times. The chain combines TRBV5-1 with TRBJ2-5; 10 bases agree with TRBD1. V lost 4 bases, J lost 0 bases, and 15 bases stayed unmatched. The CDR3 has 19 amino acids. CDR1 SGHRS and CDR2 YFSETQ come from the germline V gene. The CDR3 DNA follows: TGCGCCAGCAGCCGGGGACAGGGGAGAGGGCGAGTTTACCAAGAGACCCAGTACTTC. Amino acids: CASSRGQGRGRVYQETQYF.

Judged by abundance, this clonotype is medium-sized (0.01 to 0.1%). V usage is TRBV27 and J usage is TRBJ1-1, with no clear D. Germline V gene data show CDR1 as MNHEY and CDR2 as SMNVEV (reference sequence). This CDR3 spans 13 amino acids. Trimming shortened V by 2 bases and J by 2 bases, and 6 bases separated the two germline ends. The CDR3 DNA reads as TGTGCCAGCAGTTTAGTAAGAAACACTGAAGCTTTCTTT. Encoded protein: CASSLVRNTEAFF.

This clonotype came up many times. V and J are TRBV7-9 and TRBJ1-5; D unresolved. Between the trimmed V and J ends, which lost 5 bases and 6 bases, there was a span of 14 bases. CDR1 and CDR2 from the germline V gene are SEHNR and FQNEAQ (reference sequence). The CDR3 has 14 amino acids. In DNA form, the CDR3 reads TGTGCCAGCAGCCTCGTAGGCCCAGGTCAGCCCCAGCATTTT. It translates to CASSLVGPGQPQHF.

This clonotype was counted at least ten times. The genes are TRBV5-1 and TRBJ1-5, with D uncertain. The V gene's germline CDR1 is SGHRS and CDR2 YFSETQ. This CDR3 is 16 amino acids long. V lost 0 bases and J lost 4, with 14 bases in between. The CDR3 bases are TGCGCCAGCAGCTTGGGCGTCAGCGAAAATAATCAGCCCCAGCATTTT. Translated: CASSLGVSENNQPQHF.

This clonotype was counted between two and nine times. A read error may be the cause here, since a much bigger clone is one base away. The CDR3 DNA sequence: TGCAGTGCTTGGACTAGCGGGAGGGCCTTGGAGACCAAGTACTTC. Translated: CSAWTSGRALETKYF. V and J are TRBV20-1 and TRBJ2-5; 15 bases line up with TRBD2. The CDR3 is made up of 15 amino acids. In germline, CDR1 is DFQATT, CDR2 SNEGSKA (reference sequence).

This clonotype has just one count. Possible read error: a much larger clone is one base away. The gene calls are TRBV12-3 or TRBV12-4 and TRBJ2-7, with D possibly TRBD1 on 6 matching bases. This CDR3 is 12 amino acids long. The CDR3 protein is CDSSSNRVEQYF. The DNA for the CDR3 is TGTGACAGCAGTTCAAACAGGGTCGAGCAGTACTTC.

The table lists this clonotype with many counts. The CDR3 is CATSDLGHISYNEQFF. The CDR3 region has the DNA TGTGCCACCAGTGATCTGGGACATATATCCTACAATGAGCAGTTCTTC. The V and J genes are TRBV24-1 and TRBJ2-1, with a possible D match to TRBD1 (6 bases). Germline lookup yields CDR1 KGHDR and CDR2 SFDVKD. The CDR3 has 16 amino acids. The V end was cut by 3 bases, the J end by 1 base, with 12 bases between.